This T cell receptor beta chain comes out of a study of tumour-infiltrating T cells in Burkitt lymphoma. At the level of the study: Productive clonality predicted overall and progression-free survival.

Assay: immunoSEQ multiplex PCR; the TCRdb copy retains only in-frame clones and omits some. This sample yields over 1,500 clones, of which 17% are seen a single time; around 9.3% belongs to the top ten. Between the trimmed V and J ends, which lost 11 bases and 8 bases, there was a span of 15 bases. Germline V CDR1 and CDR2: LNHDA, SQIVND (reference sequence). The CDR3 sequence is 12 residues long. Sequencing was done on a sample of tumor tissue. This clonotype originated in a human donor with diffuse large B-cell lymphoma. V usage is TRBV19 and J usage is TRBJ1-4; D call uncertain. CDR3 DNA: TGTGCCTCCTCCCCTGACCAGGAAAAACTGTTTTTT. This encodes CASSPDQEKLFF. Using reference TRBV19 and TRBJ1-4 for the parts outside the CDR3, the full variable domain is DGGITQSPKYLFRKEGQNVTLSCEQNLNHDAMYWYRQDPGQGLRLIYYSQIVNDFQKGDIAEGYSVSREKKESFPLTVTSAQKNPTAFYLCASSPDQEKLFFGSGTQLSVL.